The following is a T cell receptor beta chain sequence with its context. Expressed TCRB transcripts were sequenced after all isolated RNA was converted to cDNA. TCRdb's table, derived via immunoSEQ multiplex PCR, lists solely in-frame clones and lacks some. The data hold under 400,000 clones, with 14% observed a single time. The sample belongs to a study of beta chain features in type 1 diabetes. Every sorted population was more than 95% pure. The V gene's germline CDR1 is SGHVS and CDR2 FQNEAQ. The J segment lost 11 bases and the V segment lost 8 bases, leaving 4 bases of the junction unmatched. The CDR3 contains 11 residues.

The TCR sequence derives from a young man in good health. Sequenced material: central memory CD4+ T cells from blood. This chain links TRBV7-8 with TRBJ1-4, with 8 bases lining up with TRBD1. Here the CDR3 reads CASSRDRKLFF. CDR3 bases: TGTGCCAGCTCCAGGGACAGGAAACTGTTTTTT.